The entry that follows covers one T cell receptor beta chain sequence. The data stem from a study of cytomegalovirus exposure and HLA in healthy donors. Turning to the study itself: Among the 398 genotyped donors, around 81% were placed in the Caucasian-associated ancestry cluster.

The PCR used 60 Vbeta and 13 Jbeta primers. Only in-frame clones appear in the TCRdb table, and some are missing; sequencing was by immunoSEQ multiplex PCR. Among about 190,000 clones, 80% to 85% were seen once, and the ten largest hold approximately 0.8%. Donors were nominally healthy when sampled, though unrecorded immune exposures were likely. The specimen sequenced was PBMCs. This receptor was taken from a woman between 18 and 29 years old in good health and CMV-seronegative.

CDR3 in DNA: TGTGCCAGTAGTATCAGATCCTCTGGGGCCAACGTCCTGACTTTC. Protein: CASSIRSSGANVLTF. This chain links TRBV19 with TRBJ2-6, with D hard to call. CDR1 is LNHDA and CDR2 is SQIVND in the germline V gene (reference sequence). V dropped 3 bases and J dropped 0 bases, with 6 bases sitting between them. The CDR3 has 15 residues. The full variable domain, rest sourced from reference TRBV19 and TRBJ2-6, is DGGITQSPKYLFRKEGQNVTLSCEQNLNHDAMYWYRQDPGQGLRLIYYSQIVNDFQKGDIAEGYSVSREKKESFPLTVTSAQKNPTAFYLCASSIRSSGANVLTFGAGSRLTVL.